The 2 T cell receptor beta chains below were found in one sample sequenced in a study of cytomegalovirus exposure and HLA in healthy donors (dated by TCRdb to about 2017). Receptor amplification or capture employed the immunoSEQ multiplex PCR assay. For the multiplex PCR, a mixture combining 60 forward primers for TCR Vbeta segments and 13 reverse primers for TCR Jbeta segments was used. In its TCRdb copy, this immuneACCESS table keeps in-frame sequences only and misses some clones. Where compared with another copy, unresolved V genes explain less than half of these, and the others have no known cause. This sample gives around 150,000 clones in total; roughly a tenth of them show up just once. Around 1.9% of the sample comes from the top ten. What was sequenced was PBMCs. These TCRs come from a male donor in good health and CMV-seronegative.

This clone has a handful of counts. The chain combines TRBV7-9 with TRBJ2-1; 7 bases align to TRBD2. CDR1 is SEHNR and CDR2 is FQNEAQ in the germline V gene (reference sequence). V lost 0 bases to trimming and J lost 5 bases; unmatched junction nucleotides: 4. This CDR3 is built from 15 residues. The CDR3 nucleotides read TGTGCCAGCAGCTTAGCCGGGGGGTCTCACAATGAGCAGTTCTTC. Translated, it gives CASSLAGGSHNEQFF. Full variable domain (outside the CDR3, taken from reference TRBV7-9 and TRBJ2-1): DTGVSQNPRHKITKRGQNVTFRCDPISEHNRLYWYRQTLGQGPEFLTYFQNEAQLEKSRLLSDRFSAERPKGSFSTLEIQRTEQGDSAMYLCASSLAGGSHNEQFFGPGTRLTVL.

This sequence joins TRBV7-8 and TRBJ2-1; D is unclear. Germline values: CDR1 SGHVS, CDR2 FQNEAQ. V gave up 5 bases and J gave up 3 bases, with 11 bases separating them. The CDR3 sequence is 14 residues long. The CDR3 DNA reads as TGTGCCAGCAGCGAGGCAAGGAACTACAATGAGCAGTTCTTC. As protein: CASSEARNYNEQFF. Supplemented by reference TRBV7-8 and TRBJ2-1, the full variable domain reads GAGVSQSPRYKVAKRGQDVALRCDPISGHVSLFWYQQALGQGPEFLTYFQNEAQLDKSGLPSDRFFAERPEGSVSTLKIQRTQQEDSAVYLCASSEARNYNEQFFGPGTRLTVL.